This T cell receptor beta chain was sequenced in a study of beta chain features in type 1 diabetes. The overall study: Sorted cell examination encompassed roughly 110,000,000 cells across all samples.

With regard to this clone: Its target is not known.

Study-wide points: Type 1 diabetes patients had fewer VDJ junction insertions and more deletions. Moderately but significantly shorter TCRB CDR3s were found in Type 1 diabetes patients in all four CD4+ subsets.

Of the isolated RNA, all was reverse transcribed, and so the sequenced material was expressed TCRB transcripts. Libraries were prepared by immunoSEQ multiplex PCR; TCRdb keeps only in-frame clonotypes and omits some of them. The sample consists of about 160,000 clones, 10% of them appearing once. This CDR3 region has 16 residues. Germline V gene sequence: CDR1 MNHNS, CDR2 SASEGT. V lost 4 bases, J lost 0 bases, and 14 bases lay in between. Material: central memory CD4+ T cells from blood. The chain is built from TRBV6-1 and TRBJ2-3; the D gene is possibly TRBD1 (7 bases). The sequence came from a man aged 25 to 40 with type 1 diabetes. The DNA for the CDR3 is TGTGCCAGCAGTGGGAGGGACAGCTTAAGCACAGATACGCAGTATTTT. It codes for CASSGRDSLSTDTQYF.